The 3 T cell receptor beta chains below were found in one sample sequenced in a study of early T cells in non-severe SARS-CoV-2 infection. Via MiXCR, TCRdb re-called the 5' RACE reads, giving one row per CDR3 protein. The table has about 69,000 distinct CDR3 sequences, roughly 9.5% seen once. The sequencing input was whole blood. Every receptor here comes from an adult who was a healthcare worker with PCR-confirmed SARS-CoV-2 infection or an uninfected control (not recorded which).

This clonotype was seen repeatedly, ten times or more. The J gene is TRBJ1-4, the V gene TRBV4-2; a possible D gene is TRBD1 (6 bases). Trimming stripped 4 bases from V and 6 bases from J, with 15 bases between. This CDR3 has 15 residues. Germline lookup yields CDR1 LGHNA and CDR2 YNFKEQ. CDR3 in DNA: TGTGCCAGCAGCCGGTCAGGGGTGGAAGATGAAAAACTGTTTTTT. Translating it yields CASSRSGVEDEKLFF.

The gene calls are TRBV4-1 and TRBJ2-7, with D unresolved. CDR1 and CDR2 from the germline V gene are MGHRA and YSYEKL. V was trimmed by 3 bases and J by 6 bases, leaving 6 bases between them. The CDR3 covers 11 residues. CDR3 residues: CASSHIGEQYF. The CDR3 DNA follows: TGCGCCAGCAGCCACATCGGCGAGCAGTACTTC.

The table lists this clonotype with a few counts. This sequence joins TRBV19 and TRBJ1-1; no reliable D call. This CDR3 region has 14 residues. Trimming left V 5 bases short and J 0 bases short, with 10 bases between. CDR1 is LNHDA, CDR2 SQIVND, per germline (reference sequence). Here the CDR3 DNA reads TGTGCCAGTAGTCCACAGTTCATGAACACTGAAGCTTTCTTT. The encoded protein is CASSPQFMNTEAFF. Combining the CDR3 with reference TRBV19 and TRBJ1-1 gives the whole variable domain DGGITQSPKYLFRKEGQNVTLSCEQNLNHDAMYWYRQDPGQGLRLIYYSQIVNDFQKGDIAEGYSVSREKKESFPLTVTSAQKNPTAFYLCASSPQFMNTEAFFGQGTRLTVV.